These 21 T cell receptor beta chains originate from one sample sequenced in a study of blood T cell repertoires in COVID-19. Here immunoSEQ multiplex PCR was the method, and the copy in TCRdb shows in-frame clones only, minus some. The sample has roughly 200,000 clones; approximately 90% are singletons. The sample comprised PBMCs or T cells enriched from blood (not recorded which). All receptors derive from a woman in her 30s who had recovered from COVID-19.

The V gene is TRBV12-3 or TRBV12-4, the J gene TRBJ1-1; D ambiguous. Trimming pared 3 bases from V and 1 base from J, leaving 6 bases between. CDR3 size: 13 residues. The CDR3 sequence: CASSLHGNTEAFF. The DNA of the CDR3 is TGTGCCAGCAGTTTGCACGGGAACACTGAAGCTTTCTTT.

The J gene is TRBJ2-3, the V gene TRBV29-1; 8 nucleotides agree with TRBD2. V trimming: 6 bases; J trimming: 10 bases; junction bases outside the gene matches: 21. This CDR3 comprises 16 residues. Germline V CDR1 and CDR2: SQVTM, ANQGSEA. For the CDR3, the DNA is TGCAGCGTCACCCGGAATTCCCGGGGGGGCGGATGGGCGCAGTATTTT. Amino acids: CSVTRNSRGGGWAQYF.

This clone was recorded only once. This sequence joins TRBV19 and TRBJ2-7; D is unclear. Germline CDR1 and CDR2: LNHDA and SQIVND (reference sequence). CDR3 length equals 13 residues. Trimming cost V 6 bases and J 3 bases, with 12 bases left between them. CDR3 sequence reads: CASSIYFLYEQYF. CDR3 sequence (DNA): TGTGCCAGTAGCATATACTTCCTCTACGAGCAGTACTTC.

The J gene is TRBJ2-5, the V gene TRBV6-5; D is ambiguous. The CDR3 has 14 amino acids. V gave up 6 bases and J gave up 5 bases, with 16 bases separating them. The germline V gene encodes CDR1 MNHEY and CDR2 SVGAGI. Here the CDR3 reads CASRLDLREETQYF. The CDR3 DNA follows: TGTGCCAGCAGGTTAGACTTAAGAGAGGAGACCCAGTACTTC.

This chain links TRBV10-3 with TRBJ1-2; D may be TRBD1 (6 bases). Germline assignment: CDR1 ENHRY and CDR2 SYGVKD. V dropped 2 bases and J dropped 5 bases, with 9 bases sitting between them. The CDR3 is 13 residues long. As DNA, the CDR3 is TGTGCCATCAGTGAGGTGCAGGGGTATGGCTACACCTTC. Translating it yields CAISEVQGYGYTF.

This clone was picked up one time. The rearrangement links TRBV18 to TRBJ1-2; the D is unclear. V lost 2 bases and J 0 bases, leaving 7 bases between the germline ends. This CDR3 spans 14 amino acids. Per the germline V gene, CDR1 is KGHSH and CDR2 is LQKENI. CDR3 in DNA: TGTGCCAGCTCACCAGGCTTTGCTAACTATGGCTACACCTTC. It is translated as CASSPGFANYGYTF.

The rearrangement uses TRBV9 and TRBJ2-5; TRBD1 matches at 10 bases. V lost 0 bases and J lost 3; bases outside the gene matches: 8. This CDR3 region has 17 residues. Germline CDR1 is SGDLS and CDR2 is YYNGEE. This CDR3 is CASSVGVGTGVEETQYF. The DNA for the CDR3 is TGTGCCAGCAGCGTAGGAGTCGGGACAGGGGTCGAAGAGACCCAGTACTTC.

The J gene is TRBJ2-1, the V gene TRBV6-5; 11 positions agree with TRBD2. Germline V gives CDR1 MNHEY, CDR2 SVGAGI. This CDR3 comprises 15 residues. V lost 5 bases, J lost 4 bases, and 4 bases stayed unmatched. The CDR3 region has the DNA TGTGCCAGCAGTCCCGGGACTAGCGGATACAATGAGCAGTTCTTC. Amino acids: CASSPGTSGYNEQFF.

This clone has a single count. The rearrangement uses TRBV4-3 and TRBJ2-5; 9 positions agree with TRBD1. After removal of 4 bases from V and 2 bases from J, the junction contained 14 bases not matched to a gene. Germline V gene data show CDR1 as LGHNA and CDR2 as YSLEER. This CDR3 contains 18 residues. The CDR3 bases are TGCGCCAGCAGCCTAAATCCCCCTCACAGGGGGCGGCAAGAGACCCAGTACTTC. It encodes CASSLNPPHRGRQETQYF.

J is TRBJ2-7 and V is TRBV25-1; the D gene is possibly TRBD2 (6 bases). CDR1 is MGHDK and CDR2 is SYGVNS in the germline V gene. Between the trimmed V and J ends, which lost 3 bases and 5 bases, there was a span of 11 bases. The CDR3 has 13 amino acids. DNA for the CDR3: TGTGCCAGCAGTGAGTCAGGGAGGAACGAGCAGTACTTC. Its protein product is CASSESGRNEQYF.

The chain is built from TRBV2 and TRBJ2-5, with a possible D match to TRBD2 (5 bases). The CDR3 has 15 amino acids. The V gene's germline CDR1 is SNHLY and CDR2 FYNNEI. Trimming left V 6 bases short and J 0 bases short, with 14 bases between. For the CDR3, the DNA is TGTGCCAGCAGGGAGGACTTAAACTACCAAGAGACCCAGTACTTC. Amino acid sequence: CASREDLNYQETQYF.

This chain links TRBV7-2 with TRBJ2-3; D is possibly TRBD1 (6 bases). The CDR3 totals 13 residues. With 1 base removed from V and 7 bases from J, the gap between germline ends came to 9 bases. CDR1 is SGHTA and CDR2 is FQGNSA in the germline V gene. For the CDR3, the DNA is TGTGCCAGCAGCTTAGACAGGGTGTATACGCAGTATTTT. This encodes CASSLDRVYTQYF.

This clone was counted a single time. The genes are TRBV4-2 and TRBJ1-3; D may be TRBD1 (6 bases). The CDR3 extends over 14 amino acids. The V gene's germline CDR1 is LGHNA and CDR2 YNFKEQ. V was trimmed by 0 bases and J by 7 bases, leaving 10 bases between them. In nucleotides, the CDR3 is TGTGCCAGCAGCCAAGAACAGGGTTGGAACACCATATATTTT. This encodes CASSQEQGWNTIYF.

This sequence joins TRBV7-9 and TRBJ1-2; D uncertain. Germline loops: CDR1 SEHNR, CDR2 FQNEAQ (reference sequence). CDR3 length: 13 amino acids. V was trimmed by 5 bases and J by 2 bases, leaving 9 bases between them. The CDR3 nucleotides are TGTGCCAGCAGCCGTCCGGGGAACTATGGCTACACCTTC. This translates into CASSRPGNYGYTF.

J is TRBJ2-7 and V is TRBV12-3 or TRBV12-4; 7 positions match TRBD2. The CDR3 has 13 residues. Losses at the gene ends were 0 bases for V and 5 bases for J; bases not matched to a gene: 1. This CDR3 reads CASSLATSHEQYF. The CDR3 DNA follows: TGTGCCAGCAGTTTAGCGACTAGCCACGAGCAGTACTTC.

V and J are TRBV4-3 and TRBJ1-1; tentatively, D is TRBD1 (5 bases). Germline loops: CDR1 LGHNA, CDR2 YSLEER. Trimming shortened V by 0 bases and J by 3 bases, and 11 bases separated the two germline ends. This CDR3 contains 15 residues. The CDR3, as DNA: TGCGCCAGCAGCCAAGATCCAGGGCAATACACTGAAGCTTTCTTT. Protein sequence: CASSQDPGQYTEAFF.

The chain employs TRBV7-8 and TRBJ2-5, with 11 bases fitting TRBD2. V dropped 3 bases and J dropped 2; count of bases not matched to a gene: 8. Germline V CDR1 and CDR2: SGHVS, FQNEAQ. The CDR3 sequence is 17 residues long. The CDR3 DNA reads TGTGCCAGCAGCTTCCGGCTTAGCGGGGGGGGACAAGAGACCCAGTACTTC. It codes for CASSFRLSGGGQETQYF.

The chain carries TRBV5-3 and TRBJ1-5; no definite D call. TRBV5-3 is labeled an ORF, and its function is uncertain. The V and J ends lost 0 bases and 6 bases respectively, with 10 bases between them. The CDR3 sequence is 14 residues long. CDR3 amino acids: CARSLEVRVQPQHF. Written as DNA, the CDR3 is TGTGCCAGAAGCTTGGAGGTGAGGGTTCAGCCCCAGCATTTT.

The V gene is TRBV6-5, the J gene TRBJ1-5; possibly TRBD1 for D (5 bases). With 0 bases removed from V and 5 bases from J, the gap between germline ends came to 11 bases. CDR1 MNHEY and CDR2 SVGAGI come from the germline V gene. The CDR3 consists of 15 residues. In DNA, the CDR3 is TGTGCCAGCAGTTACTCGGCAGGGCGCCATCAGCCCCAGCATTTT. It yields the protein CASSYSAGRHQPQHF.

The genes are TRBV7-2 and TRBJ1-3; the match to TRBD1 covers 7 bases. CDR1 and CDR2 from the germline V gene are SGHTA and FQGNSA. J gave up 0 bases and V 1 base, and 6 bases lay outside the gene matches. The CDR3 has 17 residues. This chain's CDR3 is CASSLEGDRSSGNTIYF. As DNA, the CDR3 is TGTGCCAGCAGCTTAGAGGGGGACAGAAGCTCTGGAAACACCATATATTTT.

The chain is built from TRBV5-1 and TRBJ2-7, with TRBD2 matching over 9 bases. The V gene end was trimmed by 2 bases and the J gene end by 6 bases; junction bases not matched to a gene: 3. Germline CDR1 is SGHRS and CDR2 is YFSETQ. This CDR3 has 13 amino acids. The CDR3 reads CASSLGLATEQYF. The CDR3 region has the DNA TGCGCCAGCAGCTTAGGACTAGCGACCGAGCAGTACTTC.